The rows below give T cell receptor beta chains drawn from one sample of a study of blood T cell repertoires in COVID-19. Some clones are missing from TCRdb's copy, which holds only in-frame ones; the method was immunoSEQ multiplex PCR. The sample yields under 300,000 clones, over 85% seen once. The sample was PBMCs or T cells enriched from blood (not recorded which). Receptor source: a woman aged 60 to 75 who had recovered from COVID-19. The CDR3 runs from the conserved cysteine through the conserved F or W. A D gene is named only where the DNA matches it firmly. Not every row has a clone size; where given, it reads once, few, many or a size class.

D gene	clone size	J gene	V gene	CDR3 DNA	CDR3 protein
-	-	TRBJ2-1	TRBV27	TGTGCCAGCAGTTTTATCCGGGCGCCCGGGGATGAGCAGTTCTTC	CASSFIRAPGDEQFF
-	-	TRBJ2-1	TRBV19	TGTGCCAGTAGTACGTCCCCGGGGTCCTACAATGAGCAGTTCTTC	CASSTSPGSYNEQFF
TRBD1	-	TRBJ1-2	TRBV28	TGTGCCAGCAGGCCAAACAGGGGTCTAGGGGGCTACACCTTC	CASRPNRGLGGYTF
-	-	TRBJ1-2	TRBV28	TGTGCCAGCAGTTTAGTTACAGCCCATGGCTACACCTTC	CASSLVTAHGYTF
-	-	TRBJ2-6	TRBV5-8	TGTGCCAGCAGCTTGGGACTTTTCTCTGGGGCCAACGTCCTGACTTTC	CASSLGLFSGANVLTF
TRBD2	-	TRBJ2-1	TRBV24-1	TGTGCCACCAGTGATGCTAGCGGGGGAGAGTACAATGAGCAGTTCTTC	CATSDASGGEYNEQFF
-	-	TRBJ1-2	TRBV15	TGTGCCACCAGCAGAGATCTAACAGGGAGATTCGGTGGCTACACCTTC	CATSRDLTGRFGGYTF
-	-	TRBJ2-2	TRBV6-5	TGTGCCACCTCGATGGGACAAAACACCGGGGAGCTGTTTTTT	CATSMGQNTGELFF
-	-	TRBJ2-3	TRBV9	TGTGCCAGCGTCCGGGGGCCTAGCGGACACACAGATACGCAGTATTTT	CASVRGPSGHTDTQYF
-	-	TRBJ2-7	TRBV24-1	TGTGCCACCAGTGATCCCCGGGGGTCCTCCGAGCAGTACTTC	CATSDPRGSSEQYF
TRBD2	-	TRBJ2-7	TRBV10-3	TGTGCCATCAGTGAGCCCCGTCAGGGAGGGGACGAGCAGTACTTC	CAISEPRQGGDEQYF
-	-	TRBJ2-2	TRBV24-1	TGTGCCACCTCTAGATACTCCGGGGAGCTGTTTTTT	CATSRYSGELFF
TRBD1	-	TRBJ1-1	TRBV7-3	TGTGCCAGCAGGCCAGGGGGCTCGGGAACTGAAGCTTTCTTT	CASRPGGSGTEAFF
TRBD1	-	TRBJ2-5	TRBV6-2/TRBV6-3	TGTGCCAGCAGTTACCCCCAGGGGGAGCCGTATCAAGAGACCCAGTACTTC	CASSYPQGEPYQETQYF
-	-	TRBJ2-7	TRBV29-1	TGCAGCGTTGAAGCTTCAGAGGGGAGGTACGAGCAGTACTTC	CSVEASEGRYEQYF
-	-	TRBJ2-1	TRBV28	TGTGCCAGCAGTTTGGTAGAAAGCTCCTACAATGAGCAGTTCTTC	CASSLVESSYNEQFF
-	few	TRBJ2-7	TRBV7-9	TGTGCCAGCAGCTTAGAGGGGAGGAGCGGCTACGAGCAGTACTTC	CASSLEGRSGYEQYF
-	-	TRBJ2-5	TRBV24-1	TGTGCCACCAGTGGCCGTTTAGTGGAGACCCAGTACTTC	CATSGRLVETQYF
TRBD1	-	TRBJ1-5	TRBV19	TGTGCCAGTAGTGAGGACAGGGTTGGGGTTCAGCCCCAGCATTTT	CASSEDRVGVQPQHF
-	-	TRBJ1-6	TRBV7-9	TGTGCCAGCAGCTTAGATCGGAATTCACCCCTCCACTTT	CASSLDRNSPLHF
TRBD1	-	TRBJ1-2	TRBV19	TGTGCCAGCTTTCCAGGGGGCGCCGACTATGGCTACACCTTC	CASFPGGADYGYTF
-	-	TRBJ1-1	TRBV27	TGTGCCAGTAAACAGGCGAACACTGAAGCTTTCTTT	CASKQANTEAFF
TRBD1	-	TRBJ2-1	TRBV27	TGTGCCAGCAGTTTGGGACAGATTTACAATGAGCAGTTCTTC	CASSLGQIYNEQFF
-	-	TRBJ2-2	TRBV20-1	TGCAGTGCTAGTCCCAGCGGGAACACCGGGGAGCTGTTTTTT	CSASPSGNTGELFF
-	-	TRBJ1-2	TRBV19	TGTGCCAGTATTCCCCGCCGTCAGGGTAACTATGGCTACACCTTC	CASIPRRQGNYGYTF
TRBD2	-	TRBJ2-1	TRBV25-1	TGTGCCAGCAGTGTTAGCGGGGAGTACAATGAGCAGTTCTTC	CASSVSGEYNEQFF
TRBD2	once	TRBJ2-1	TRBV5-1	TGCGCCAGCAGCCGCGGACTAGCGGGGAGCAATGAGCAGTTCTTC	CASSRGLAGSNEQFF
-	-	TRBJ2-5	TRBV19	TGTGCCAGTAGTATTAACAGGGATTGGGAGACCCAGTACTTC	CASSINRDWETQYF
TRBD2	-	TRBJ2-3	TRBV7-9	TGTGCCAGCACCCCGGGACTAGCGGGGGGAACAGATACGCAGTATTTT	CASTPGLAGGTDTQYF
-	-	TRBJ2-5	TRBV7-9	TGTGCCAGCAGCTTAAAGGCGGGGCCCGGAGAGACCCAGTACTTC	CASSLKAGPGETQYF
-	-	TRBJ2-7	TRBV9	TGTGCCAGCAGCGTAGCTGGGACAACCTCCTACGAGCAGTACTTC	CASSVAGTTSYEQYF